This T cell receptor beta chain came from a study of blood T cells in healthy people across ages. Study-wide points: While age rose, TCR beta diversity per million T cells dropped in a roughly linear way.

Concerning this clonotype itself: Its antigen is as yet unknown.

A sample-barcoded 5' primer and a J-beta primer mix were used in a second PCR of about 7 to 12 cycles. MiXCR, run by TCRdb on the 5' RACE reads, gives a single entry per CDR3 protein. The sample shows about 900,000 distinct CDR3 sequences, 48% of them seen only once. This CDR3 spans 15 amino acids. This chain joins TRBV12-3 or TRBV12-4 and TRBJ2-5; a possible D gene is TRBD1 (6 bases). Judging by the DNA end, TRBJ2-4 fits better; the J call may be wrong. Sequenced input: blood. The sequence was collected from a man aged 30 to 39 in good health. CDR3 nucleotide sequence: TGTGCCAGCAGTACTCAGGGGACACTCCAAAACATTCAGTACTTC. Protein: CASSTQGTLQNIQYF.